The source of this T cell receptor beta chain is a study of a mutant IDH1 vaccine in newly diagnosed glioma. Study-wide background: The earlier regimen, radiotherapy, temozolomide, or both, was most often both.

The CDR3 covers 13 residues. Per germline, CDR1 GTSNPN and CDR2 SVGIG (reference sequence). V was clipped by 2 bases and J by 1 base, with 6 bases between them. Only in-frame clones appear in the TCRdb table, and some are missing; sequencing was by immunoSEQ multiplex PCR. Of some 120,000 clones listed, about four fifths are singletons. Study outcomes and limitations: Immune responses induced by the vaccine were seen in 93.3% of patients, spanning multiple MHC alleles.

Stated time point: week 11, during vaccination. The investigators gave 300 ug of mutant IDH1 20-mer peptide in each vaccine dose, together with topical imiquimod. Tumors from donors were new WHO grade 3 or 4 IDH1-mutant astrocytomas with ATRX loss. As regards this clone: Its matching antigen is unknown.

This TCR came from a man aged 40-49 years with glioma. This specimen consisted of PBMCs, obtained from a glioma patient whose treatment included an IDH1 peptide vaccine. V and J are TRBV30 and TRBJ2-1; D gene uncertain. The CDR3 loop reads CAWSRFSYNEQFF. CDR3 in DNA: TGTGCCTGGAGTCGGTTTTCCTACAATGAGCAGTTCTTC.